The T cell receptor beta chain under discussion was sequenced for a study of T cells after posttransplantation cyclophosphamide (TCRdb year 2016). Context from the whole study: Using TRB sequencing, the study followed how the T cell repertoire reconstituted after myeloablative bone marrow transplantation in which posttransplantation cyclophosphamide served as GVHD prophylaxis. Samples from some 33 PTCy-treated patients and 15 to 20 related bone marrow donors of those patients were subjected to antigen receptor sequencing. Blood from all 30 or so PTCy patients with 1-year posttransplant specimens was subjected to TRB sequencing. Up to 3 additional blood samples from 2 to 5.2 years after transplant were also TRB-sequenced in 3 patients, as was pretransplant blood from several patients. TRA and TRB clonality were tightly correlated in about ten samples, so subsequent TCR analyses focused on TRB only. Public TRB sequences were checked against a database of over 3,500 sequences associated with responses to pathogens, tumor antigens, self-antigens and alloantigens. The research as a whole found: At 1-2 months, donor-recipient similarity was low but rose over the first year, and the later blood repertoires were often dominated by donor CD8+ memory clones. The TRB repertoires of T cells infiltrating skin or the GI tract showed only limited overlap with the TRB repertoires found in blood. Across the approximately 42 patients, TRB clonality was highly associated with recipient CMV seropositivity and CMV reactivation, and diversity with PTCy was similar to that in the CNI/methotrexate controls.

TRB sequencing was run on genomic DNA with either the immunoSEQ assay at survey resolution or the hsTCRB kit. The study's own analysis went as follows. Initial read processing used immunoSEQ software, and repertoire analyses used the LymphoSeq R package. Clonality was computed as 1 minus normalized Shannon entropy; Gini coefficient was also calculated for each TRB dataset. To infer phenotypes in unsorted samples, TRB sequences from sorted subsets of the recipient or donor were mapped onto unsorted samples from the same recipient. Here the immuneACCESS table is served through TCRdb, limited to in-frame sequences with V and J called. Missing clones are a known gap in these copies; in checked studies unresolved V genes cover under half, and the rest lacks a known reason. V and J calls and clone size are copied from that table; D and trimming were computed from the DNA. This sample holds about 4,300 clones; 77% were observed only once. About 39% of the sample is in the top ten clones.

The treatment or condition label here, explained by the study, means: high-dose cyclophosphamide on days +3 and +4 as single-agent GVHD prophylaxis. For conditioning, the PTCy patients got busulfan and fludarabine, then a related or unrelated marrow graft, followed by cyclophosphamide on days +3 and +4. The PTCy-treated patients were drawn from a prospective, multi-institutional clinical trial. Peripheral blood and bone marrow mononuclear cells were isolated by Ficoll-Hypaque density centrifugation and were cryopreserved. Details on this clone: No cognate antigen has been identified for it. Nothing much larger sits one base from this clone, and base qualities are not available.

The clonotype was recovered from a male patient between 45 and 59 years old who received an allogeneic stem cell transplant from an unrelated donor, was CMV-positive, and had acute GVHD only. The graft donor may be the source of some T cells after a transplant. The sample consisted of PBMCs, taken 29 days after a stem cell transplant with posttransplant cyclophosphamide.

The CDR3 reads CASTPRTATNEKLFF. The nucleotides are TGTGCCAGCACCCCGAGGACAGCAACTAATGAAAAACTGTTTTTT. The chain is encoded by TRBV5-5 joined to TRBJ1-4, with TRBD1 tentatively as D gene (6 bases match). V loses 6 bases, J loses 0 bases, and the germline ends lie 12 bases apart. Taken from cysteine to phenylalanine, the CDR3 has 15 residues. The read is trimmed to its CDR3 DNA, 45 bases read in frame from base 1. According to the germline V gene (reference sequence), CDR1 reads SGHKS and CDR2 reads YYEKEE.